The TCR beta chain described here comes from a study of T cells in Graves' hyperthyroidism and ophthalmopathy. Study as a whole: The blood sample was taken at first diagnosis, before treatment began.

The patients, who ranged from 18 to 65 in age, presented with newly diagnosed hyperthyroidism lasting under 2 months. Those patients with uncontrolled infection, other autoimmune disease, pregnancy or lactation were excluded. Diagnostic decisions used clinical symptoms, serum thyroxine and TRAb, thyroid ultrasound and orbital computed tomography. RNA transcripts yielded amplified TCR beta CDR3 regions. The HTBI primer set served for first-round RT-PCR of the TCR CDR3. A single record per CDR3 protein comes from TCRdb applying MiXCR to the multiplex PCR reads. The sample lists around 250,000 distinct CDR3 sequences, roughly 15% occurring once. Sample: blood. This clonotype was obtained from a woman between 40 and 50 years old with Graves' hyperthyroidism that later progressed to Graves' ophthalmopathy.

CDR3 region: CASSSPWGLLYEQYF. CDR3 DNA sequence: TGTGCCAGCAGCTCACCCTGGGGACTTCTCTACGAGCAGTACTTC. This chain connects TRBV11-2 to TRBJ2-7; possibly TRBD2 for D (6 bases). The germline V gene has CDR1 SGHAT and CDR2 FQNNGV. There are 15 residues in the CDR3. Trimming shortened V by 4 bases and J by 3 bases, and 16 bases separated the two germline ends. Full variable domain (missing parts from reference TRBV11-2 and TRBJ2-7): EAGVAQSPRYKIIEKRQSVAFWCNPISGHATLYWYQQILGQGPKLLIQFQNNGVVDDSQLPKDRFSAERLKGVDSTLKIQPAKLEDSAVYLCASSSPWGLLYEQYFGPGTRLTVT.